This is a list of T cell receptor beta chains from one sample in a study of long-term antiretroviral therapy in people with HIV. TCRdb's table, derived via immunoSEQ multiplex PCR, lists solely in-frame clones and lacks some. The sample has about 16,000 clones, about 85% seen once. The sequenced sample was unsorted PBMCs, obtained roughly 14 months before starting antiretroviral therapy. Receptor source: a man aged 25-40 years with HIV. The CDR3 runs from the conserved cysteine through the conserved F or W. The order of the fields is V gene, J gene, D gene, clone size, CDR3 DNA, CDR3 protein. A D gene is named only where the DNA matches it firmly. Some rows mark clone size as missing; the rest say once, few, many or name a class of expanded clone.

V gene: TRBV29-1; J gene: TRBJ2-1; D gene: TRBD2; clone size: few; CDR3 DNA: TGCAGCGTTGAGGGAGGGCGGGAGGGGTACAATGAGCAGTTCTTC; CDR3 protein: CSVEGGREGYNEQFF
V gene: TRBV28; J gene: TRBJ2-7; D gene: TRBD2; clone size: -; CDR3 DNA: TGTGCCAGCAGACCGACGGGGGGGTCCTACGAGCAGTACTTC; CDR3 protein: CASRPTGGSYEQYF
V gene: TRBV7-9; J gene: TRBJ2-7; D gene: TRBD2; clone size: -; CDR3 DNA: TGTGCCAGCAGCTTAGATGATATAACGGTGGGGGAGGGATACGAGCAGTACTTC; CDR3 protein: CASSLDDITVGEGYEQYF
V gene: TRBV18; J gene: TRBJ2-7; D gene: -; clone size: -; CDR3 DNA: TGTGCCAGCTCACCATTTTCGGGGTCCCCGTCCTACGAGCAGTACTTC; CDR3 protein: CASSPFSGSPSYEQYF
V gene: TRBV27; J gene: TRBJ2-1; D gene: -; clone size: -; CDR3 DNA: TGTGCCAGCAGTAGGGGTCCCGGCTACAATGAGCAGTTCTTC; CDR3 protein: CASSRGPGYNEQFF
V gene: TRBV21-1; J gene: TRBJ2-5; D gene: -; clone size: -; CDR3 DNA: TGTGCCAGCAGCAAAGCCTCGCGGAGCCAAGAGACCCAGTACTTC; CDR3 protein: CASSKASRSQETQYF
V gene: TRBV2; J gene: TRBJ1-3; D gene: -; clone size: -; CDR3 DNA: TGTGCCAGCAAAGGACAGTCTGGAAACACCATATATTTT; CDR3 protein: CASKGQSGNTIYF
V gene: TRBV9; J gene: TRBJ2-2; D gene: -; clone size: -; CDR3 DNA: TGTGCCAGCAGAGAAGGCAGTTACGGGGAGCTGTTTTTT; CDR3 protein: CASREGSYGELFF
V gene: TRBV13; J gene: TRBJ2-1; D gene: TRBD2; clone size: once; CDR3 DNA: TGTGCCAGCAGCTTGGGACTAGGGTACAATGAGCAGTTCTTC; CDR3 protein: CASSLGLGYNEQFF
V gene: TRBV6-1; J gene: TRBJ2-7; D gene: -; clone size: -; CDR3 DNA: TGTGCCAGCGGAGGTCTCTCCTACGAGCAGTACTTC; CDR3 protein: CASGGLSYEQYF
V gene: TRBV7-9; J gene: TRBJ2-7; D gene: -; clone size: few; CDR3 DNA: TGTGCCAGCAGCTTAAGCCGAGGAAACGAGCAGTACTTC; CDR3 protein: CASSLSRGNEQYF
V gene: TRBV12-5; J gene: TRBJ2-3; D gene: -; clone size: -; CDR3 DNA: TGTGCTAGTGGTTTGGAAGGAAGGCAGTATTTT; CDR3 protein: CASGLEGRQYF
V gene: TRBV30; J gene: TRBJ2-3; D gene: -; clone size: -; CDR3 DNA: TGTGCCTGGGGCAGAGTACCTAGCACAGATACGCAGTATTTT; CDR3 protein: CAWGRVPSTDTQYF
V gene: TRBV28; J gene: TRBJ1-3; D gene: -; clone size: -; CDR3 DNA: TGTGCCAGCGGCCGCGGTAGCTCTGGAAACACCATATATTTT; CDR3 protein: CASGRGSSGNTIYF
V gene: TRBV30; J gene: TRBJ2-6; D gene: TRBD1; clone size: -; CDR3 DNA: TGTGCCAGCCTTGGGGACAGCCTCTCTGGGGCCAACGTCCTGACTTTC; CDR3 protein: CASLGDSLSGANVLTF
V gene: TRBV29-1; J gene: TRBJ2-5; D gene: -; clone size: -; CDR3 DNA: TGCAGCGCCGGAACGGGGGTGGTGGAGACCCAGTACTTC; CDR3 protein: CSAGTGVVETQYF
V gene: TRBV7-2; J gene: TRBJ1-1; D gene: -; clone size: -; CDR3 DNA: TGTGCCAGCAGCTTCGGGACTGAAGCTTTCTTT; CDR3 protein: CASSFGTEAFF
V gene: TRBV2; J gene: TRBJ2-7; D gene: TRBD1; clone size: -; CDR3 DNA: TGTGCCAGCAGACGAGACAGGGACTACGAGCAGTACTTC; CDR3 protein: CASRRDRDYEQYF
V gene: TRBV10-2; J gene: TRBJ2-1; D gene: TRBD2; clone size: -; CDR3 DNA: TGCGCCAGCAGTGAGTCTGGACTAGCGGGGGGGCTGCTGGTCAATGAGCAGTTCTTC; CDR3 protein: CASSESGLAGGLLVNEQFF
V gene: TRBV2; J gene: TRBJ2-1; D gene: -; clone size: -; CDR3 DNA: TGTGCCAGCAGTGGGTCCTCTGGCTCCTACAATGAGCAGTTCTTC; CDR3 protein: CASSGSSGSYNEQFF
V gene: TRBV10-3; J gene: TRBJ2-7; D gene: -; clone size: -; CDR3 DNA: TGTGCCATCAGTGCCCACACCGGGACAAAAGGCTACGAGCAGTACTTC; CDR3 protein: CAISAHTGTKGYEQYF
V gene: TRBV18; J gene: TRBJ1-2; D gene: TRBD1; clone size: -; CDR3 DNA: TGTGCCAGCTCACCACCGGGACAGGGATTCTATGGCTACACCTTC; CDR3 protein: CASSPPGQGFYGYTF
V gene: TRBV19; J gene: TRBJ2-7; D gene: TRBD1; clone size: once; CDR3 DNA: TGTGCCAGTAGTCAACCGGGACAGGTCTCCTACGAGCAGTACTTC; CDR3 protein: CASSQPGQVSYEQYF